These T cell receptor beta chains were read from a single sample in a study of vaccination effects on CD4 cells after COVID-19. Profiling relied on immunoSEQ multiplex PCR, and the TCRdb table lists in-frame clones only, not all of them. The sample comprises approximately 28,000 clones, 60% to 80% of which are singletons, and roughly 6.5% rests with the top ten. These TCRs' antigens remain unknown. Sequences were derived from CD4+ T cells from PBMCs cultured with SARS-CoV-2 spike peptides, sampled after COVID-19 vaccination. The receptors originated from a human donor who received a COVID-19 vaccine. Some clones in this sample may be carry-over from other donors' samples. Each CDR3 is given with its conserved first and last residue. Clone size, where shown, is once, few, many, or a class for clones that have expanded.

CDR3aa	len	abundance	v_gene	j_gene
CASSRRDGFNEKLFF	15	.	TRBV6-2/TRBV6-3	TRBJ1-4
CASSYQGTAEGNQPQHF	17	.	TRBV6-7	TRBJ1-5
CASSGNQETQYF	12	.	TRBV2	TRBJ2-5
CASSVSWDRPGNTIYF	16	few	TRBV9	TRBJ1-3
CASSPGSYPGYTF	13	.	TRBV7-2	TRBJ1-2
CASSFRETSGANVLTF	16	few	TRBV27	TRBJ2-6
CASSQVRLETQYF	13	once	TRBV4-1	TRBJ2-5
CASSRVGTEYGYTF	14	.	TRBV7-2	TRBJ1-2
CASSPWTGDGTGELFF	16	.	TRBV11-3	TRBJ2-2
CASSYQGAGTEAFF	14	.	TRBV7-9	TRBJ1-1
CASSVDRVGETQYF	14	.	TRBV9	TRBJ2-5